A single sample is the source of the 19 T cell receptor beta chains below, sequenced in a study of blood T cell repertoires in COVID-19. This table comes from immunoSEQ multiplex PCR, and its TCRdb copy is limited to in-frame clones, with some not included. The data contain over 300,000 clones, around 84% of them singletons. Sequenced material: PBMCs or T cells enriched from blood (not recorded which). The receptor set was obtained from a young woman who had recovered from COVID-19.

The rearrangement uses TRBV5-1 and TRBJ2-7, with 13 bases aligning to TRBD2. CDR3 length: 13 amino acids. CDR1 SGHRS and CDR2 YFSETQ come from the germline V gene. The V segment lost 8 bases and the J segment 3 bases; nucleotides outside the gene matches: 2. The CDR3 is CASRTSGSYEQYF. CDR3 coding DNA: TGCGCCAGTCGGACTAGCGGGAGCTACGAGCAGTACTTC. The full variable domain, in which reference TRBV5-1 and TRBJ2-7 provide the parts outside the CDR3, is KAGVTQTPRYLIKTRGQQVTLSCSPISGHRSVSWYQQTPGQGLQFLFEYFSETQRNKGNFPGRFSGRQFSNSRSEMNVSTLELGDSALYLCASRTSGSYEQYFGPGTRLTVT.

The rearrangement uses TRBV30 and TRBJ2-7; perhaps TRBD1 as D (6 bases). Between the trimmed V and J ends, which lost 0 bases and 3 bases, there was a span of 9 bases. Germline V gene lookup returns CDR1 GTSNPN and CDR2 SVGIG (reference sequence). The CDR3 is made up of 13 amino acids. In DNA, the CDR3 is TGTGCCTGGAGTGTAGGGGGTAACTACGAGCAGTACTTC. Its translation is CAWSVGGNYEQYF. The variable domain in full, with the rest retrieved from reference TRBV30 and TRBJ2-7, is SQTIHQWPATLVQPVGSPLSLECTVEGTSNPNLYWYRQAAGRGLQLLFYSVGIGQISSEVPQNLSASRPQDRQFILSSKKLLLSDSGFYLCAWSVGGNYEQYFGPGTRLTVT.

With regard to this clone: Other DNA sequences within the sample encode an identical CDR3. The J gene is TRBJ2-3, the V gene TRBV11-2; D gene unclear. This CDR3 spans 12 amino acids. The germline CDR1 and CDR2 sequences are SGHAT and FQNNGV. V lost 1 base and J 6 bases, leaving 5 bases between the germline ends. The CDR3 region has the DNA TGTGCCAGCAGCTTAGGTAGTGATACGCAGTATTTT. Residues: CASSLGSDTQYF.

The V call is TRBV11-2, the J call TRBJ1-2, with D tentatively TRBD1 (6 bases). Between the trimmed V and J ends, which lost 6 bases and 2 bases, there was a span of 22 bases. The CDR3 sequence is 17 residues long. CDR1 SGHAT and CDR2 FQNNGV come from the germline V gene. The CDR3 DNA is TGTGCCAGCAGTTCTCCCCCGGGACACCCCTTAAACTATGGCTACACCTTC. Amino acid sequence: CASSSPPGHPLNYGYTF.

This clone has a handful of counts. The chain employs TRBV4-1 and TRBJ2-7, with D possibly being TRBD1 (6 bases). Per germline, CDR1 MGHRA and CDR2 YSYEKL. Trimming cost V 0 bases and J 3 bases, with 15 bases left between them. The CDR3 length is 16 residues. CDR3 amino acids: CASSQDRDIGYYEQYF. CDR3 bases: TGCGCCAGCAGCCAAGACCGGGACATCGGGTACTACGAGCAGTACTTC.

The V call is TRBV30, the J call TRBJ2-7; the D gene is possibly TRBD1 (5 bases). Germline values: CDR1 GTSNPN, CDR2 SVGIG (reference sequence). V shed 2 bases and J shed 10 bases, with 18 bases lying between them. This CDR3 region has 13 residues. The CDR3 DNA is TGTGCCTGGAGTTGGGGCACTCTGAATGAACAGTACTTC. Amino acid sequence: CAWSWGTLNEQYF.

The chain has TRBV5-1 and TRBJ1-3, with a tentative D call TRBD1 (5 bases). V shed 4 bases and J shed 0 bases, with 11 bases lying between them. The germline V gene encodes CDR1 SGHRS and CDR2 YFSETQ. This CDR3 contains 15 residues. CDR3 bases: TGCGCCAGCAGCCCTGGGGGGAGCTCTGGAAACACCATATATTTT. Translation gives CASSPGGSSGNTIYF.

The rearrangement links TRBV18 to TRBJ2-7; D is uncertain. Germline V gene data show CDR1 as KGHSH and CDR2 as LQKENI. V shed 4 bases and J shed 3 bases, with 13 bases lying between them. The CDR3 sequence is 14 residues long. Here the CDR3 reads CASSLTLGRYEQYF. The CDR3 DNA sequence: TGTGCCAGCTCACTTACACTGGGCCGCTACGAGCAGTACTTC.

This chain's CDR3 is CASSLLQDQETQYF. In DNA form, the CDR3 reads TGTGCCAGCAGCTTGTTACAGGACCAAGAGACCCAGTACTTC. The rearrangement links TRBV5-8 to TRBJ2-5; perhaps TRBD1 as D (5 bases). Trimming stripped 1 base from V and 0 bases from J, with 7 bases between. The germline gives CDR1 SGHTS, CDR2 YDEGEE. CDR3 length: 14 amino acids.

V is TRBV5-6 and J is TRBJ1-1; D is perhaps TRBD1 (6 bases). V dropped 4 bases and J dropped 3 bases, with 13 bases sitting between them. The V gene's germline CDR1 is SGHDT and CDR2 YYEEEE. The CDR3 totals 14 residues. The CDR3 region is CASSGRGMDTEAFF. The CDR3 DNA is TGTGCCAGCAGCGGCAGGGGCATGGACACTGAAGCTTTCTTT.

CDR3 amino acids: CASSQGSGYSYNEQFF. The CDR3 nucleotides are TGCGCCAGCAGCCAAGGTTCAGGTTACTCCTACAATGAGCAGTTCTTC. The gene calls are TRBV4-1 and TRBJ2-1, with unresolved D. Germline V CDR1 and CDR2: MGHRA, YSYEKL. The germline V and J ends were trimmed by 1 base and 0 bases, with 10 bases remaining between them. The CDR3 loop spans 16 amino acids.

J is TRBJ2-1 and V is TRBV21-1; the table names TRBD2, a call not compared with the DNA. TRBV21-1 is described as a pseudogene. CDR3 length: 15 residues. The CDR3 DNA sequence: TGTGCCAGCAGCAAAGTCGGGACTAGTCGCGATGAGCAGTTCTTC. It specifies CASSKVGTSRDEQFF.

This clone was found once. The rearrangement uses TRBV10-2 and TRBJ2-2, with 12 bases that match TRBD1. Germline V gene sequence: CDR1 WSHSY, CDR2 SAAADI. Trimming removed 8 bases from V and 3 bases from J; junction bases left unmatched: 10. This CDR3 spans 17 amino acids. The CDR3 sequence is CASQPGQGALDTGELFF. DNA of the CDR3: TGCGCCAGCCAACCGGGACAGGGGGCTTTGGACACCGGGGAGCTGTTTTTT.

V usage is TRBV13 and J usage is TRBJ2-3; the D gene is possibly TRBD1 (5 bases). V was clipped by 5 bases and J by 5 bases, with 17 bases between them. Germline lookup yields CDR1 PRHDT and CDR2 FYEKMQ (reference sequence). This CDR3 comprises 15 residues. CDR3 residues: CASSQIPGYGDTQYF. CDR3 nucleotide sequence: TGTGCCAGCAGCCAGATCCCAGGGTATGGAGATACGCAGTATTTT.

The chain couples TRBV10-3 to TRBJ2-3, with a tentative D call TRBD2 (5 bases). Trimming cost V 0 bases and J 4 bases, with 11 bases left between them. The germline CDR1 and CDR2 sequences are ENHRY and SYGVKD. The CDR3 has 15 amino acids. DNA of the CDR3: TGTGCCATCAGTGAGTCGGGAGCCGAGGCAGATACGCAGTATTTT. Translated, it gives CAISESGAEADTQYF.

This clone occurred once. This specimen includes other DNA sequences encoding the same CDR3. The V call is TRBV5-1, the J call TRBJ1-5, with D hard to call. CDR3 length: 15 residues. CDR1 SGHRS and CDR2 YFSETQ come from the germline V gene. V was shortened by 0 bases and J by 3 bases, with 10 bases between the two germline ends. CDR3 amino acids: CASSLVSGSNQPQHF. In DNA, the CDR3 is TGCGCCAGCAGCTTGGTTTCGGGGTCCAATCAGCCCCAGCATTTT. The full variable domain, its missing parts supplied by reference TRBV5-1 and TRBJ1-5, is KAGVTQTPRYLIKTRGQQVTLSCSPISGHRSVSWYQQTPGQGLQFLFEYFSETQRNKGNFPGRFSGRQFSNSRSEMNVSTLELGDSALYLCASSLVSGSNQPQHFGDGTRLSIL.

This clone was seen once. This chain uses TRBV28 with TRBJ1-2, with 7 bases identical to TRBD1. CDR1 is MDHEN and CDR2 is SYDVKM in the germline V gene. CDR3 length equals 13 residues. V shed 7 bases and J 4 bases; nucleotides not matched to a gene: 6. In nucleotides, the CDR3 is TGTGCCAGCAAGACAGGGTTGGCCTATGGCTACACCTTC. Encoded protein: CASKTGLAYGYTF.

This clone has ten or more counts. The chain joins TRBV7-9 to TRBJ2-3; possible D gene TRBD2, 6 bases. Germline-derived CDR1 and CDR2 are SEHNR and FQNEAQ (reference sequence). V was trimmed by 5 bases and J by 1 base, leaving 10 bases between them. The CDR3 spans 14 residues. CDR3 residues: CASSPRGGTDTQYF. In DNA form, the CDR3 reads TGTGCCAGCAGCCCACGCGGGGGCACAGATACGCAGTATTTT.

J is TRBJ1-1 and V is TRBV28; unclear D gene. The CDR3 is 12 amino acids. Per germline, CDR1 MDHEN and CDR2 SYDVKM. Trimming left V 5 bases short and J 6 bases short, with 10 bases between. In DNA form, the CDR3 reads TGTGCCAGCAGTGAGTACCGGGCTGAAGCTTTCTTT. Translation: CASSEYRAEAFF.